This TCR beta chain was observed in a study of somatic mutations in cytotoxic T cells in rheumatoid arthritis. At the level of the study: Using a FACSAria II or Sony SH800, a portion of the V beta antibody-stained T-cell populations were flow-sorted at nearly 100% purity, and among those populations were V beta1+ cells that were then sequenced for TCRB.

After removal of 2 bases from V and 6 bases from J, the junction contained 10 bases not matched to a gene. This CDR3 comprises 17 residues. Germline CDR1 reads MGHRA; CDR2 reads YSYEKL. Notes on the study in general: A single CD8+ clone exceeded 20% of CD8+ cells in about an eighth of the 65 patients.

As handled by the study authors: Matches were rare between published virus-specific TCRB sequences and patient CD8+ clones exceeding 1%. The protocol was immunoSEQ multiplex PCR, while the TCRdb copy is restricted to in-frame clones and leaves out a portion. D and trimming come from the DNA, and the V and J calls and clone size come from that table. Among about 30,000 clones listed, 80% to 85% were seen once. Comments on this clone: Its antigen is still unknown.

The chain links TRBV4-1 to TRBJ2-1, with TRBD2 matching 10 bases. This TCR was sampled from an adult with rheumatoid arthritis. The specimen was CD8+ T cells sorted from blood. CDR3: CASSQWPSGGRSNEQFF. As DNA, the CDR3 is TGCGCCAGCAGCCAATGGCCTAGCGGGGGCCGGAGCAATGAGCAGTTCTTC.